The sequence of this T cell receptor beta chain was determined in a study of shared clonotypes between healthy human individuals. General study points: Of the naive CD4 clonotypes, around 4.9% were shared across a handful of donors. The study found lower generation probabilities in non-shared clonotypes than in those shared by all four donors.

Of note for this clone: Its antigen is still unknown.

The data were produced by immunoSEQ multiplex PCR, yet TCRdb's version contains in-frame clones alone and is incomplete. The table shows around 690,000 clones, with 90% occurring only once. V lost 5 bases and J 7 bases, leaving 12 bases between the germline ends. The germline gives CDR1 SEHNR, CDR2 FQNEAQ (reference sequence). There are 12 residues in the CDR3. Every donor was a Caucasian adult from Nashville, Tennessee. Sequencing was carried out using memory CD8+ T cells from PBMCs. Subset given: CD45RO+ cells pooled with CCR7-negative TemRA cells. This TCR came from a man aged 18 to 30 in good health. Some clones in this sample may be carry-over from other donors' samples. The V call is TRBV7-9, the J call TRBJ2-7; the D gene is possibly TRBD2 (6 bases). DNA of the CDR3: TGTGCCAGCAGCCCACTACTAGCAGAGCAGTACTTC. Amino acid sequence: CASSPLLAEQYF.